This paragraph reports one TCR beta chain. This record belongs to a study of blood T cell repertoires in COVID-19. The germline gives CDR1 LGHDT, CDR2 YNNKEL (reference sequence). Between the trimmed V and J ends, which lost 1 base and 8 bases, there was a span of 12 bases. The CDR3 sequence is 14 residues long. In the original processing: Amplification with reference gene primers provided the estimates of nucleated cell counts. Libraries were prepared by immunoSEQ multiplex PCR; TCRdb keeps only in-frame clonotypes and omits some of them. The D gene and trimming were derived from the DNA, and the V and J assignments and clone size from that table. The sample carries roughly 230,000 clones, roughly 81% recorded once.

This chain uses TRBV3-1 (or the pseudogene TRBV3-2) with TRBJ1-3; TRBD1 is a possible D gene (5 bases). Sequenced sample: peripheral blood. The TCR sequence derives from a man aged 40-49 years with acute or convalescent COVID-19. CDR3 region: CASSQGGGGDTIYF. The CDR3 DNA follows: TGTGCCAGCAGCCAAGGCGGGGGAGGGGACACCATATATTTT.